The 12 T cell receptor beta chains below were found in one sample sequenced in a study of T-cell memory formation after mild COVID-19. TCRdb reprocessed the 5' RACE reads with MiXCR, giving one entry per CDR3 protein. The sample lists 250,000 to 350,000 distinct CDR3 sequences, about 16% occurring once. The sequencing sample was made of PBMCs or a T cell subset sorted from them (not recorded which). The receptors come from a young man who had mild COVID-19 (a few samples of this study predate the infection). Cell type and time point are not known.

The gene calls are TRBV6-2 or TRBV6-3 and TRBJ2-5; D possibly uses TRBD1 or TRBD2 (5 bases each). This CDR3 region has 13 residues. Germline V gene data show CDR1 as MNHEY and CDR2 as SVGEGT. V lost 2 bases and J lost 9, with 13 bases in between. The CDR3 DNA sequence: TGTGCCAGCAGTTACAGGGGACGAGGCCCCCAGTACTTC. It yields the protein CASSYRGRGPQYF.

The chain employs TRBV12-3 or TRBV12-4 and TRBJ1-1; D gene ambiguous. V gave up 0 bases and J gave up 7 bases, with 9 bases separating them. The CDR3 has 13 residues. CDR3 amino acids: CASSLARGFEAFF. In DNA, the CDR3 is TGTGCCAGCAGTTTAGCTCGGGGATTTGAAGCTTTCTTT.

The sample holds many counts of this clonotype. The chain has TRBV20-1 and TRBJ2-7; D remains unclear. V gave up 6 bases and J gave up 5 bases, with 14 bases separating them. Germline-derived CDR1 and CDR2 are DFQATT and SNEGSKA (reference sequence). The CDR3 covers 12 residues. CDR3 residues: CSAQIQNNEQYV. CDR3 nucleotides: TGCAGTGCCCAAATACAGAACAACGAGCAGTACGTC.

This clonotype was observed many times. The chain combines TRBV12-3 or TRBV12-4 with TRBJ2-7; D possibly corresponds to TRBD1 (7 bases). This CDR3 is built from 15 residues. V was trimmed by 3 bases and J by 4 bases, leaving 16 bases between them. CDR3 amino acids: CASSFGGTVSYEQYF. CDR3 DNA: TGTGCCAGCAGTTTTGGAGGGACAGTTTCATACGAGCAGTACTTC.

In its sample, this clonotype was seen a few times. The V call is TRBV28, the J call TRBJ1-5, with no clear D. Deletions cut 7 bases from V and 9 bases from J, with 7 bases between. This CDR3 region has 10 residues. Germline CDR1 reads MDHEN; CDR2 reads SYDVKM. CDR3 residues: CASISAPQHF. The CDR3, as DNA: TGTGCCAGCATATCGGCGCCCCAGCATTTT. The variable domain in full, completed from reference TRBV28 and TRBJ1-5, reads DVKVTQSSRYLVKRTGEKVFLECVQDMDHENMFWYRQDPGLGLRLIYFSYDVKMKEKGDIPEGYSVSREKKERFSLILESASTNQTSMYLCASISAPQHFGDGTRLSIL.

This chain connects TRBV2 to TRBJ2-3, with D unclear. V lost 4 bases, J lost 2 bases, and 7 bases lay in between. CDR3 length: 13 amino acids. Per the germline V gene, CDR1 is SNHLY and CDR2 is FYNNEI. CDR3 DNA: TGTGCCAGCAGTGCAGGAGACACAGATACGCAGTATTTT. It yields the protein CASSAGDTDTQYF.

This chain connects TRBV10-3 to TRBJ2-1, with D hard to call. Germline V gene lookup returns CDR1 ENHRY and CDR2 SYGVKD. The CDR3 sequence is 11 residues long. The V end was cut by 2 bases, the J end by 5 bases, with 1 base between. The CDR3 DNA is TGTGCCATCAGTGAGAACAATGAGCAGTTCTTC. Translated, it gives CAISENNEQFF.

The V gene is TRBV4-2, the J gene TRBJ2-2, with 8 positions matching TRBD2. The CDR3 consists of 17 residues. J was trimmed by 1 base and V by 1 base; bases with no gene match: 5. Looked up from germline, CDR1 is LGHNA and CDR2 is YNFKEQ. The CDR3 DNA follows: TGTGCCAGCAGCCAAGTTGACCTAGCGGGGAACACCGGGGAGCTGTTTTTT. Its translation is CASSQVDLAGNTGELFF.

The rearrangement links TRBV5-1 to TRBJ2-1, with TRBD1 identical over 9 bases. The CDR3 has 14 amino acids. Germline V gene sequence: CDR1 SGHRS, CDR2 YFSETQ. Trimming at V came to 4 bases and at J to 7 bases, leaving 6 bases not matched to a gene. The CDR3 nucleotides read TGCGCCAGCAGCGGGAGGGACAGGGTGAATGAGCAGTTCTTC. Its protein product is CASSGRDRVNEQFF.

This clonotype was detected a few times. The chain couples TRBV7-2 to TRBJ2-5, with 8 bases aligning to TRBD2. This CDR3 has 16 amino acids. CDR1 is SGHTA, CDR2 FQGNSA, per germline. The V gene end was trimmed by 0 bases and the J gene end by 1 base; junction bases not matched to a gene: 4. The CDR3 nucleotides are TGTGCCAGCAGCTTAGCATACGCGGGGGGCCAAGAGACCCAGTACTTC. Residues: CASSLAYAGGQETQYF.

This clonotype has only a few counts. The rearrangement uses TRBV4-3 and TRBJ2-7; no reliable D call. Germline V gives CDR1 LGHNA, CDR2 YSLEER. Trimming took off 0 bases at V and 6 bases at J, with 6 bases between the two ends. This CDR3 comprises 12 residues. Here the CDR3 reads CASSQDRTEQYF. Here the CDR3 DNA reads TGCGCCAGCAGCCAAGATCGGACCGAGCAGTACTTC.

The chain combines TRBV5-1 with TRBJ2-7; D may be TRBD1 (6 bases). Germline V gene data show CDR1 as SGHRS and CDR2 as YFSETQ. The CDR3 length is 16 residues. V lost 1 base and J lost 2, with 16 bases in between. The CDR3 coding sequence is TGCGCCAGCAGCTTGCTGAGTGGAGAGGGGGCCTACGAGCAGTACTTC. Residues: CASSLLSGEGAYEQYF.